A selection of T cell receptor beta chains follows, all from one sample in a study of T cell changes during pregnancy in multiple sclerosis. Here immunoSEQ multiplex PCR was the method, and the copy in TCRdb shows in-frame clones only, minus some. The table has about 67,000 clones, roughly nine tenths seen once. The material was peripheral blood, obtained in the second trimester of pregnancy. The receptors here all came from a female donor with multiple sclerosis, enrolled in a pregnancy study. CDR3s include the opening cysteine and the closing phenylalanine or tryptophan. Fields, in order: J gene, V gene, D gene, clone size, CDR3 protein. The D gene is left open where the match is weak. The size field is filled for only some rows; it gives once, few, many or a size class.

>TRBJ1-4|TRBV10-3|.|.
CAISGGPGNEKLFF
>TRBJ1-5|TRBV9|.|few
CASSASGVNQPQHF
>TRBJ2-2|TRBV7-9|.|.
CASSSPGSGELFF
>TRBJ2-5|TRBV11-2|TRBD2|.
CASSTGTSGGAGTQYF
>TRBJ1-2|TRBV6-5|.|.
CASRDRRGYGYTF
>TRBJ2-2|TRBV5-1|.|.
CASRVLGQTGELFF
>TRBJ2-5|TRBV7-9|.|once
CASSPGNQETQYF
>TRBJ2-2|TRBV4-1|.|.
CASSQGLFSSANTGELFF
>TRBJ1-5|TRBV4-2|.|.
CASSHGRQKNQPQHF
>TRBJ2-1|TRBV7-9|TRBD2|.
CASSPSGRPYNEQFF
>TRBJ2-7|TRBV7-2|.|.
CASSILRETGEQYF
>TRBJ2-7|TRBV18|.|few
CASSPRGDEQYF
>TRBJ1-2|TRBV2|TRBD1|.
CASSRDRMIYGYTF
>TRBJ1-3|TRBV29-1|.|medium-sized
CSVLEGNTIYF
>TRBJ2-7|TRBV5-4|TRBD1|.
CASSLVGTVSYEQYF
>TRBJ1-5|TRBV5-6|.|.
CASSAGGPSNQPQHF
>TRBJ2-5|TRBV4-2|TRBD2|.
CASSQDLGGDETQYF
>TRBJ1-5|TRBV18|TRBD1|.
CASSPGTGGNQPQHF
>TRBJ2-7|TRBV27|TRBD1|once
CASRADREYYEQYF
>TRBJ1-1|TRBV27|TRBD1|.
CASSPRTGGIWTEAFF
>TRBJ1-1|TRBV5-6|TRBD1|.
CASSRRGPVTEAFF
>TRBJ1-1|TRBV5-1|TRBD1|.
CASRLGGLSGEAFF
>TRBJ2-2|TRBV5-1|.|.
CASSLAIGTGELFF
>TRBJ2-7|TRBV6-5|.|.
CASSYSSLHYEQYF
>TRBJ2-5|TRBV7-9|TRBD2|once
CASSPERGQETQYF
>TRBJ1-5|TRBV6-4|.|.
CASSDGLGQPQHF
>TRBJ1-1|TRBV19|.|.
CASSFNDRFQPNTEAFF
>TRBJ2-7|TRBV29-1|.|.
CSVRGTRAYEQYF
>TRBJ2-1|TRBV18|TRBD2|.
CASSPKGLAGGVHEQFF
>TRBJ2-2|TRBV2|TRBD1|few
CASSEFVRGIWF
>TRBJ1-2|TRBV6-5|TRBD1|.
CASSYSQGAIGYTF
>TRBJ1-5|TRBV7-2|TRBD1|.
CASSLGQGMQPQHF
>TRBJ1-1|TRBV19|.|.
CASSNSGGRAYTEAFF
>TRBJ1-6|TRBV9|.|once
CASSVRAGNSPLHF
>TRBJ2-1|TRBV6-5|TRBD1|.
CASNIAGGAYNEQFF
>TRBJ1-5|TRBV2|.|.
CASHQGSNQPQHF
>TRBJ1-1|TRBV25-1|.|.
CASSESLLEWNTEAFF
>TRBJ2-7|TRBV18|.|.
CASSPPRGDEQYF
>TRBJ2-2|TRBV10-1|.|once
CASSDIGTGVNTGELFF
>TRBJ1-5|TRBV27|TRBD1|few
CASSWDREGQPQHF
>TRBJ2-1|TRBV5-6|TRBD1|once
CASSNRDRHNEQFF
>TRBJ1-3|TRBV30|.|.
CAWSGLSGNTIYF
>TRBJ1-5|TRBV11-2|TRBD1|.
CASSTQSGTGDKPQHF
>TRBJ2-1|TRBV4-1|TRBD2|.
CASSHLLAGGNNEQFF
>TRBJ2-7|TRBV29-1|.|.
CSVEEGAGEQYF
>TRBJ1-6|TRBV30|.|.
CAWSVFRGWNSPLHF
>TRBJ2-7|TRBV4-2|.|.
CASSPGEFTDEQYF
>TRBJ2-3|TRBV7-2|.|.
CASSLGTYRTDTQYF
>TRBJ2-1|TRBV5-1|.|.
CASSLDSSYNEQFF
>TRBJ2-1|TRBV11-2|TRBD2|.
CASSLDHGAGGRNEQFF
>TRBJ1-5|TRBV4-2|TRBD1|.
CASSQGDRAYSNQPQHF
>TRBJ2-3|TRBV7-6|.|.
CASSLALDGDTQYF
>TRBJ2-7|TRBV4-1|TRBD1|.
CASSPGTGESYEQYF